The next 9 T cell receptor beta chains were all read from a single sample in a study of Graves' ophthalmopathy and Graves' hyperthyroidism. From RNA, the CDR3 regions of TCR beta chains were amplified and sequenced. An opening RT-PCR round employed HTBI primers and preceded a second-round multiplex PCR. TCRdb re-derived calls from the multiplex PCR reads in MiXCR, one entry per CDR3 protein. Here the sample spans 900,000 to 1,200,000 distinct CDR3 sequences, 35% to 40% being singletons. The sample was peripheral blood or thyroid tissue (not recorded which). Receptors originate from an adult man with Graves' hyperthyroidism.

The CDR3 sequence: CSSPSPPGRGSTEAFF. CDR3 coding DNA: TGCAGCAGTCCTTCCCCTCCGGGGCGCGGGAGCACTGAAGCTTTCTTT. The J gene is TRBJ1-1, the V gene TRBV29-1, with D perhaps matching TRBD1 (5 bases). Per germline, CDR1 SQVTM and CDR2 ANQGSEA. Trimming shortened V by 8 bases and J by 4 bases, and 26 bases separated the two germline ends. The CDR3 is made up of 16 amino acids.

The gene calls are TRBV6-5 and TRBJ1-2; no clear D gene. The CDR3 totals 12 residues. Looked up from germline, CDR1 is MNHEY and CDR2 is SVGAGI. V lost 2 bases, J lost 8 bases, and 9 bases lay in between. CDR3 in DNA: TGTGCCAGCAGTTACACGGTAGAGGGCTACACCTTC. Amino acids: CASSYTVEGYTF.

This clonotype was recorded many times. Germline is not matched at one junction end, which may reflect a read error. The chain is built from TRBV15 and TRBJ2-7; D is perhaps TRBD2 (5 bases). The germline CDR1 and CDR2 sequences are LNHNV and YYDKDF (reference sequence). This CDR3 contains 15 residues. The CDR3, as DNA: TGTGCCACCAGCAGCAGCCGGGGAGCAACCTACAAGCAGTACTTC. Translation: CATSSSRGATYKQYF. Combining the CDR3 with reference TRBV15 and TRBJ2-7 gives the whole variable domain DAMVIQNPRYQVTQFGKPVTLSCSQTLNHNVMYWYQQKSSQAPKLLFHYYDKDFNNEADTPDNFQSRRPNTSFCFLDIRSPGLGDTAMYLCATSSSRGATYKQYFGPGTRLTVT.

This clonotype has a count of ten or more. The chain links TRBV10-3 to TRBJ1-1; D unresolved. This CDR3 is built from 13 residues. The germline V gene encodes CDR1 ENHRY and CDR2 SYGVKD. V lost 5 bases and J 0 bases, leaving 7 bases between the germline ends. CDR3 residues: CAISTSLNTEAFF. In DNA form, the CDR3 reads TGTGCCATCAGTACCTCCTTGAACACTGAAGCTTTCTTT.

The table lists this clonotype with many counts. The chain uses TRBV7-3 and TRBJ2-2, with 8 bases matching TRBD1. CDR3 length equals 15 residues. The V gene's germline CDR1 is SGHTA and CDR2 FQGTGA. Unmatched junction bases numbered 2, after V lost 4 bases and J lost 1 base. The CDR3 nucleotides are TGTGCCAGCAGCTCCGGGACAGGGAACACCGGGGAGCTGTTTTTT. Translation gives CASSSGTGNTGELFF.

For this clonotype: A much larger clone lies one base from this, so it may be a read error. The rearrangement links TRBV9 to TRBJ2-5; D unresolved. Germline loops: CDR1 SGDLS, CDR2 YYNGEE. The CDR3 runs 14 residues. V was trimmed by 2 bases and J by 4 bases, leaving 12 bases between them. The CDR3: CASSVGPLGETQYF. The CDR3 bases are TGTGCCAGCAGCGTCGGGCCGCTCGGAGAGACCCAGTACTTC.

The table lists this clonotype with many counts. This chain links TRBV20-1 with TRBJ2-2, with D uncertain. The V gene lost 3 bases and the J gene lost 1 base, with 6 bases spanning the gap. CDR1 DFQATT and CDR2 SNEGSKA come from the germline V gene (reference sequence). There are 13 residues in the CDR3. The CDR3 nucleotides read TGCAGTGCTAGGCGGAGGAACACCGGGGAGCTGTTTTTT. Protein sequence: CSARRRNTGELFF.

The rearrangement links TRBV20-1 to TRBJ1-4; a possible D gene is TRBD1 (5 bases). Germline CDR1 DFQATT, CDR2 SNEGSKA (reference sequence). The length of the CDR3 is 14 residues. The V gene lost 5 bases and the J gene lost 4 bases, with 14 bases spanning the gap. CDR3: CSALRDGVNEKLFF. The CDR3, as DNA: TGCAGTGCTCTCCGGGACGGAGTTAATGAAAAACTGTTTTTT.

In its sample, this clonotype was seen a few times. The DNA for the CDR3 is TGTGCCAGCAGCACAACCCCGGACAGGGGGCAGGGGAACACCATATATTTT. As protein: CASSTTPDRGQGNTIYF. V gene TRBV12-3 or TRBV12-4 combines with J gene TRBJ1-3; TRBD1 matches 11 bases. This CDR3 is built from 17 residues. V lost 6 bases, J lost 7 bases, and 14 bases stayed unmatched.